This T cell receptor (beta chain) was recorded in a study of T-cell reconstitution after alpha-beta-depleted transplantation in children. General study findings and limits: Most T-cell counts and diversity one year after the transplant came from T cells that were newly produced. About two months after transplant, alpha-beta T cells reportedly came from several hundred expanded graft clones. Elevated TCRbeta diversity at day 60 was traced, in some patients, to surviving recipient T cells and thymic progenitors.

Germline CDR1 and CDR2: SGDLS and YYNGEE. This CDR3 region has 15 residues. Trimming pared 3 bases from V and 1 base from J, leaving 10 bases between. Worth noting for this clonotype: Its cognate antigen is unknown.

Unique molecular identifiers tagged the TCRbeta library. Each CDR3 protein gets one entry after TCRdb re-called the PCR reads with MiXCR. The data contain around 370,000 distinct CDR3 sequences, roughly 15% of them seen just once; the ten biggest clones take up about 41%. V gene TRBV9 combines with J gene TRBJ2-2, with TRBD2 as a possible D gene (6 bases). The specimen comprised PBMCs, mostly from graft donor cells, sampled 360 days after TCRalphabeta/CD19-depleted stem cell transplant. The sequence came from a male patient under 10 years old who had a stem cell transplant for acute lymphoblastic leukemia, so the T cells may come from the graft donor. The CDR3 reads CASSGLAENTGELFF. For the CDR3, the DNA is TGTGCCAGCAGCGGATTAGCGGAGAACACCGGGGAGCTGTTTTTT.